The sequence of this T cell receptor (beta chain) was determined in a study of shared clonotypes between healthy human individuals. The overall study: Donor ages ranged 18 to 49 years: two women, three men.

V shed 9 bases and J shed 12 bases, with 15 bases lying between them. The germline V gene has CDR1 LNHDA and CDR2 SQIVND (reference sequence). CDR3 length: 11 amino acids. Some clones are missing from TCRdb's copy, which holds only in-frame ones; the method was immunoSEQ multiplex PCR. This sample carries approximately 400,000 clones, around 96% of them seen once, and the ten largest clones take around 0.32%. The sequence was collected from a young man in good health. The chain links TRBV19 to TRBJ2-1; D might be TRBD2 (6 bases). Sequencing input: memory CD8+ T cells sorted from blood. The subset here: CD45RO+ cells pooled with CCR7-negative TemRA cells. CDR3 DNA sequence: TGTGCCAGCGCCTCTAGCGATAGGCAGTTCTTC. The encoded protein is CASASSDRQFF.